A single sample gave rise to the 26 T cell receptor beta chains below, sequenced in a study of cytomegalovirus exposure and HLA in healthy donors. Use of 60 Vbeta and 13 Jbeta primers characterized the PCR. Clones were sequenced by immunoSEQ multiplex PCR, and TCRdb holds only the in-frame ones, with some missing. The data show 150,000 to 200,000 clones, around 82% seen once. Sequencing was carried out using PBMCs. These receptors all come from a male donor in good health and CMV-seronegative.

The rearrangement links TRBV30 to TRBJ2-5; D ambiguous. The end of the DNA is better explained by TRBJ2-7, so the J call may be wrong. Per germline, CDR1 GTSNPN and CDR2 SVGIG (reference sequence). The CDR3 spans 14 residues. The chain's CDR3 is CAWGLSSSSYEQYF. In nucleotides, the CDR3 is TGTGCCTGGGGCCTGAGTTCTAGTTCCTACGAGCAGTACTTC.

This clone has just one count. The chain employs TRBV5-1 and TRBJ2-2; tentative D call: TRBD1 (5 bases). Trimming cost V 2 bases and J 6 bases, with 17 bases left between them. CDR1 and CDR2 from the germline V gene are SGHRS and YFSETQ. This CDR3 comprises 16 residues. The CDR3 loop is CASSFTGDGFAGELFF. In DNA, the CDR3 is TGCGCCAGCAGCTTTACAGGTGACGGCTTTGCCGGGGAGCTGTTTTTT.

This rearrangement joins TRBV4-1 to TRBJ2-1; 7 bases match TRBD2. The CDR3 sequence is 16 residues long. J was trimmed by 0 bases and V by 6 bases; bases with no gene match: 8. Germline V gene lookup returns CDR1 MGHRA and CDR2 YSYEKL. The DNA of the CDR3 is TGCGCCAGCAGTGTTGAGGGACTAACCTCCTACAATGAGCAGTTCTTC. Translation: CASSVEGLTSYNEQFF.

V gene TRBV7-9 combines with J gene TRBJ2-7; 12 bases match TRBD2. V lost 5 bases to trimming and J lost 6 bases; unmatched junction nucleotides: 11. CDR3 size: 16 residues. Germline V gene lookup returns CDR1 SEHNR and CDR2 FQNEAQ (reference sequence). The CDR3 sequence is CASSPFETSGSSEQYF. The CDR3 nucleotides are TGTGCCAGCAGCCCCTTTGAGACTAGCGGGAGTTCCGAGCAGTACTTC.

The gene calls are TRBV7-2 and TRBJ2-7; 9 bases are a match to TRBD1. V dropped 5 bases and J dropped 5; count of bases not matched to a gene: 10. Germline CDR1 SGHTA, CDR2 FQGNSA. This CDR3 is 15 amino acids long. DNA of the CDR3: TGTGCCAGCAGCCCAGGGACAGGGAGGGACCACGAGCAGTACTTC. Its translation: CASSPGTGRDHEQYF.

The sample holds a few counts of this clone. The chain is built from TRBV15 and TRBJ2-6, with D hard to call. Trimming took off 2 bases at V and 1 base at J, with 3 bases between the two ends. The CDR3 is 14 residues long. The germline V gene encodes CDR1 LNHNV and CDR2 YYDKDF (reference sequence). The CDR3 reads CATSRQSGANVLTF. The DNA of the CDR3 is TGTGCCACCAGCAGACAATCTGGGGCCAACGTCCTGACTTTC.

The chain has TRBV2 and TRBJ2-7, with a weak D call TRBD1 (6 bases). The V gene lost 5 bases and the J gene lost 0 bases, with 14 bases spanning the gap. There are 15 residues in the CDR3. Germline CDR1 SNHLY, CDR2 FYNNEI. The CDR3 reads CASSTGQKSSYEQYF. Written as DNA, the CDR3 is TGTGCCAGCAGTACCGGACAGAAAAGCTCCTACGAGCAGTACTTC.

The chain couples TRBV27 to TRBJ2-7, with 11 bases aligning to TRBD1. The germline V gene encodes CDR1 MNHEY and CDR2 SMNVEV (reference sequence). This CDR3 comprises 13 residues. V trimming: 10 bases; J trimming: 9 bases; junction bases outside the gene matches: 11. CDR3 in DNA: TGTGCCACGAGAACCCGGGGACAGGGGGTGCAGTACTTC. Translated: CATRTRGQGVQYF.

The chain links TRBV7-8 to TRBJ2-6; D unresolved. Germline V CDR1 and CDR2: SGHVS, FQNEAQ. The CDR3 is 15 amino acids. V was pared by 1 base and J by 0 bases, with 4 bases between. This chain's CDR3 is CASSLGASGANVLTF. CDR3 DNA: TGTGCCAGCAGCTTAGGGGCCTCTGGGGCCAACGTCCTGACTTTC.

V is TRBV10-3 and J is TRBJ1-3, with TRBD1 matching 8 bases. V lost 3 bases and J lost 4; bases outside the gene matches: 8. This CDR3 has 16 amino acids. CDR1 and CDR2 from the germline V gene are ENHRY and SYGVKD. The CDR3 nucleotides are TGTGCCATCAGTGATCCGTCAGGGGGCCTCGGAAACACCATATATTTT. It codes for CAISDPSGGLGNTIYF.

This sequence joins TRBV6-4 and TRBJ2-2; TRBD1 agrees at 7 bases. The CDR3 consists of 12 residues. The ends lost 4 bases at V and 7 bases at J; junction bases unmatched: 0. CDR1 MRHNA and CDR2 SNTAGT come from the germline V gene. The CDR3 sequence: CASSGTGGELFF. The CDR3 DNA reads as TGTGCCAGCAGTGGGACAGGCGGGGAGCTGTTTTTT.

This clone appeared a single time. The chain has TRBV28 and TRBJ1-3; 8 bases align to TRBD1. V lost 7 bases to trimming and J lost 4 bases; unmatched junction nucleotides: 12. Germline CDR1 reads MDHEN; CDR2 reads SYDVKM. The CDR3 extends over 16 amino acids. The CDR3 sequence: CASTQGQGKSGNTIYF. In nucleotides, the CDR3 is TGTGCCAGCACCCAAGGACAGGGCAAATCGGGAAACACCATATATTTT.

This clone was picked up a small number of times. This sequence joins TRBV21-1 and TRBJ2-3; no check of the table's D call, TRBD1, against the DNA was made. TRBV21-1 has pseudogene status. CDR3 size: 15 residues. The CDR3 nucleotides are TGTGCCAGCCCCCGGGACAGGGGAATCGGGGATACGCAGTATTTT. Amino acids: CASPRDRGIGDTQYF.

V gene TRBV19 combines with J gene TRBJ1-5, with D unclear. V lost 4 bases and J lost 7, with 11 bases in between. The CDR3 is made up of 13 amino acids. Germline-derived CDR1 and CDR2 are LNHDA and SQIVND (reference sequence). CDR3 in DNA: TGTGCCAGTAGTAACCCTCCGGGGCAGCCCCAGCATTTT. Amino acids: CASSNPPGQPQHF.

The chain couples TRBV18 to TRBJ2-3; 8 positions agree with TRBD2. The ends lost 0 bases at V and 5 bases at J; junction bases unmatched: 4. Germline CDR1 KGHSH, CDR2 LQKENI. The CDR3 contains 15 residues. DNA for the CDR3: TGTGCCAGCTCACCACCGATGCTAGCGGGAGATACGCAGTATTTT. Its translation is CASSPPMLAGDTQYF.

This clone has only one observation. This chain joins TRBV5-4 and TRBJ1-2; D may be TRBD1 (5 bases). The CDR3 extends over 13 amino acids. Germline V gene data show CDR1 as SGHNT and CDR2 as YYREEE (reference sequence). V dropped 2 bases and J dropped 8 bases, with 13 bases sitting between them. The CDR3 loop is CASSFAREGGYTF. As DNA, the CDR3 is TGTGCCAGCAGCTTTGCCAGGGAGGGCGGCTACACCTTC. The entire variable domain, with the rest obtained from reference TRBV5-4 and TRBJ1-2, is as follows: ETGVTQSPTHLIKTRGQQVTLRCSSQSGHNTVSWYQQALGQGPQFIFQYYREEENGRGNFPPRFSGLQFPNYSSELNVNALELDDSALYLCASSFAREGGYTFGSGTRLTVV.

The genes are TRBV5-1 and TRBJ1-2; D is ambiguous. V was cut by 4 bases and J by 4 bases, with 11 bases left in between. CDR3 length equals 13 residues. CDR1 is SGHRS and CDR2 is YFSETQ in the germline V gene. The CDR3 sequence is CASSLLRGYGYTF. The CDR3 DNA sequence: TGCGCCAGCAGCCTACTCCGCGGCTATGGCTACACCTTC.

The rearrangement links TRBV27 to TRBJ2-1, with 10 bases matching TRBD2. J was trimmed by 7 bases and V by 5 bases; bases with no gene match: 8. CDR3 length: 15 amino acids. Germline CDR1 is MNHEY and CDR2 is SMNVEV (reference sequence). CDR3 coding DNA: TGTGCCAGCAGTCCACGACTAGCGGGTGGTAATGAGCAGTTCTTC. Translated, it gives CASSPRLAGGNEQFF.

The CDR3 DNA reads TGTGCCAGCAGTTTATCTGGCTGGGGGCTGGACACTGAAGCTTTCTTT. It encodes CASSLSGWGLDTEAFF. The V call is TRBV28, the J call TRBJ1-1; weak D call: TRBD1 (6 bases). Germline V CDR1 and CDR2: MDHEN, SYDVKM. The V end lost 1 base, the J end lost 3 bases, and 15 bases lay between the germline ends. The CDR3 length is 16 residues.

V gene TRBV2 combines with J gene TRBJ2-5; 12 positions match TRBD1. The end of the DNA is better explained by TRBJ2-7, so the J call may be wrong. This CDR3 is built from 15 residues. Germline CDR1 reads SNHLY; CDR2 reads FYNNEI. CDR3: CASRGDRGQTYEQYF. CDR3 nucleotide sequence: TGTGCCAGCAGGGGGGACAGGGGGCAAACATACGAGCAGTACTTC.

This chain connects TRBV12-1 to TRBJ1-1; whether TRBD1, the table's D call, matches the DNA was not checked. TRBV12-1 is marked as a pseudogene. The CDR3 is made up of 18 amino acids. The CDR3 DNA is TGTGCCAGCAGCTTTGTACTCAGGGCCCAGGGACACGACACTGAAGCTTTCTTT. Translating gives CASSFVLRAQGHDTEAFF.

The V call is TRBV14, the J call TRBJ2-7; D uncertain. Germline loops: CDR1 SGHDN, CDR2 FVKESK. The CDR3 loop spans 18 amino acids. Trimming took off 2 bases at V and 1 base at J, with 21 bases between the two ends. CDR3 region: CASSQRILLKPGSYEQYF. The CDR3 DNA is TGTGCCAGCAGCCAACGCATCCTATTAAAACCTGGTTCCTACGAGCAGTACTTC.

The chain uses TRBV11-1 and TRBJ1-1; possible D gene TRBD1, 5 bases. V lost 7 bases and J lost 0, with 9 bases in between. The germline V gene encodes CDR1 SGHAT and CDR2 FQDESV (reference sequence). CDR3 size: 13 residues. The chain's CDR3 is CASMVTVNTEAFF. Written as DNA, the CDR3 is TGTGCCAGCATGGTGACAGTGAACACTGAAGCTTTCTTT. Drawing the rest from reference TRBV11-1 and TRBJ1-1, the complete variable domain is EAEVAQSPRYKITEKSQAVAFWCDPISGHATLYWYRQILGQGPELLVQFQDESVVDDSQLPKDRFSAERLKGVDSTLKIQPAELGDSAMYLCASMVTVNTEAFFGQGTRLTVV.

This chain joins TRBV28 and TRBJ1-4; no clear D. The CDR3 consists of 14 residues. The germline V gene encodes CDR1 MDHEN and CDR2 SYDVKM. Trimming took 2 bases from V and 7 from J, leaving 11 bases between them. This chain's CDR3 is CASSLTKRGEKLFF. In nucleotides, the CDR3 is TGTGCCAGCAGTTTAACGAAACGGGGTGAAAAACTGTTTTTT.

This sequence joins TRBV4-3 and TRBJ2-7, with 7 bases aligning to TRBD2. Germline values: CDR1 LGHNA, CDR2 YSLEER. The CDR3 spans 15 residues. Trimming removed 1 base from V and 8 bases from J; junction bases left unmatched: 11. The CDR3 region is CASSQGGTIASQQYF. CDR3 bases: TGCGCCAGCAGCCAAGGGGGGACTATAGCGTCACAGCAGTACTTC.

The V call is TRBV7-9, the J call TRBJ1-5, with D unclear. Germline V CDR1 and CDR2: SEHNR, FQNEAQ (reference sequence). The CDR3 has 12 amino acids. The V end lost 4 bases, the J end lost 7 bases, and 8 bases lay between the germline ends. The CDR3 sequence is CASSSGSQPQHF. The CDR3 DNA follows: TGTGCCAGCAGCTCCGGGTCGCAGCCCCAGCATTTT.